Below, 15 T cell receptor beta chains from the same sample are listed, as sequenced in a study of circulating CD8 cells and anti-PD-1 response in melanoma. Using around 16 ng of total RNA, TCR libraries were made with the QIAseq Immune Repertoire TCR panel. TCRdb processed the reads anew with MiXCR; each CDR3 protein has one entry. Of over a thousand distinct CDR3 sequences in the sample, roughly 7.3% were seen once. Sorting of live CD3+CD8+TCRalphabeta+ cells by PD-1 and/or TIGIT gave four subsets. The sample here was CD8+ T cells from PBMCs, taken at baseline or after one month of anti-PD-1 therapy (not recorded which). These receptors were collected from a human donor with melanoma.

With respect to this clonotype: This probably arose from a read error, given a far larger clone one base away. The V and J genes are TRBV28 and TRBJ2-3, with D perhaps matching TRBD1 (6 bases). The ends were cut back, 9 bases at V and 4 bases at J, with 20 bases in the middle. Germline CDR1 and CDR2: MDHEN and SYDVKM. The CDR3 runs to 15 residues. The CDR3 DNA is TGTGCCAGTAGTATGTCGAAGGACAGTGCAGATACGCAGTATTTT. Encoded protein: CASSMSKDSADTQYF.

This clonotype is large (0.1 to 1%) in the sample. The CDR3 loop is CASSVGQGVDEQFF. As DNA, the CDR3 is TGTGCCAGCAGCGTAGGACAGGGGGTAGATGAGCAGTTCTTC. The genes are TRBV9 and TRBJ2-1; the match to TRBD1 covers 9 bases. V lost 0 bases, J lost 8 bases, and 3 bases stayed unmatched. Germline CDR1 and CDR2: SGDLS and YYNGEE. The CDR3 has 14 residues.

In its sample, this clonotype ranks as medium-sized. CDR3 residues: CASSLVGQGGSFRNQPQHF. The DNA for the CDR3 is TGTGCCAGCAGTTTAGTGGGACAGGGGGGTTCATTTAGAAATCAGCCCCAGCATTTT. The chain couples TRBV27 to TRBJ1-5; 11 bases are shared with TRBD1. The CDR3 length is 19 residues. J lost 4 bases, V lost 2 bases, and 13 bases had no gene match. CDR1 MNHEY and CDR2 SMNVEV come from the germline V gene (reference sequence).

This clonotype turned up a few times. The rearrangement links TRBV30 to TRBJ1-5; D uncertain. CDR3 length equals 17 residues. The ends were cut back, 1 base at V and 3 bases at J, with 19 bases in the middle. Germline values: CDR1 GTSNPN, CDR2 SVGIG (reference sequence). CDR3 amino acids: CAWSESLLRRNNQPQHF. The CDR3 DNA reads TGTGCCTGGAGTGAATCCCTTCTGCGAAGAAACAATCAGCCCCAGCATTTT. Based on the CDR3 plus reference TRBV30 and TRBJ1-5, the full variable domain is SQTIHQWPATLVQPVGSPLSLECTVEGTSNPNLYWYRQAAGRGLQLLFYSVGIGQISSEVPQNLSASRPQDRQFILSSKKLLLSDSGFYLCAWSESLLRRNNQPQHFGDGTRLSIL.

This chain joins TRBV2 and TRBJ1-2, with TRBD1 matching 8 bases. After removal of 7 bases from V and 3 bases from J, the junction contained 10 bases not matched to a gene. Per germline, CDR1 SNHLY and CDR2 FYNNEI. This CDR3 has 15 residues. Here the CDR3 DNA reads TGTGCCAGCACCGGGACAGGCCCCTCTGACTATGGCTACACCTTC. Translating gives CASTGTGPSDYGYTF.

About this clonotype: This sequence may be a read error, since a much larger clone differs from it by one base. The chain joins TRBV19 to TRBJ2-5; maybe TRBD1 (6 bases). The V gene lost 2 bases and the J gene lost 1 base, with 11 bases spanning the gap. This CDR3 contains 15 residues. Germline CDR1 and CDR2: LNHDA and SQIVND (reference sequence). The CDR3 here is CASSIPGARQETQYF. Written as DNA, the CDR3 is TGTGCCAGTAGTATACCAGGGGCGCGCCAAGAGACCCAGTACTTC.

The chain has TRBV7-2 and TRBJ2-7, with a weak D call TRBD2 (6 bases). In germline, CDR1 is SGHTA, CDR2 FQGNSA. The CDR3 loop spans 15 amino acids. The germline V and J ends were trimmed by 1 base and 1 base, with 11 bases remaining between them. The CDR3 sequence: CASSLGWDWSYEQYF. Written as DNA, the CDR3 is TGTGCCAGCAGCTTAGGATGGGACTGGTCCTACGAGCAGTACTTC.

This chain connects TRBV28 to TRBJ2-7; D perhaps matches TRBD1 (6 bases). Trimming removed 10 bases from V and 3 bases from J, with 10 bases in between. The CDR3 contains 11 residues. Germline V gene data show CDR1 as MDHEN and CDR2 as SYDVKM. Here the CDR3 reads CATGHSYEQYF. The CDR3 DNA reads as TGTGCCACGGGACACAGCTACGAGCAGTACTTC.

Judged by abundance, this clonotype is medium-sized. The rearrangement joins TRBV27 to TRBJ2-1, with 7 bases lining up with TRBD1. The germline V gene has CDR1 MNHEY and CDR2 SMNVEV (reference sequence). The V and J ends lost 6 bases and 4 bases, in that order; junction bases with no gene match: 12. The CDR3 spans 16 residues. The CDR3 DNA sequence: TGTGCCAGCAGCGGACCGGGACAGACGAGATACAATGAGCAGTTCTTC. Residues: CASSGPGQTRYNEQFF.

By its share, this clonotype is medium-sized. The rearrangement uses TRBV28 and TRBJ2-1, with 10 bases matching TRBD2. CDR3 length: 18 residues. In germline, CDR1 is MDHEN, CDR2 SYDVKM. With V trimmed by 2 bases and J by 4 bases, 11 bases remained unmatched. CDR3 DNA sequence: TGTGCCAGCAGTTTAGGAGCGGGGGGGCTACGTACTTACAATGAGCAGTTCTTC. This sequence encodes CASSLGAGGLRTYNEQFF.

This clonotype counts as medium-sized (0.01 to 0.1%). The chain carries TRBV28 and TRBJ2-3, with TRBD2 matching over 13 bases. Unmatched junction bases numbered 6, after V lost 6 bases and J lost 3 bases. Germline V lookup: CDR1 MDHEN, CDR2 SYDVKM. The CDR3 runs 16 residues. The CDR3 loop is CASSRWTSGSTDTQYF. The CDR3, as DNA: TGTGCCAGCAGCCGTTGGACTAGCGGGAGTACAGATACGCAGTATTTT.

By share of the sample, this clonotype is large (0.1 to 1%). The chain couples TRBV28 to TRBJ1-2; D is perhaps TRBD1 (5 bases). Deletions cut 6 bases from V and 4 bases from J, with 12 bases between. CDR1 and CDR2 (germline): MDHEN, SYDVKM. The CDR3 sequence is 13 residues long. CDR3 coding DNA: TGTGCCAGCAGCCTGACAGCGATCTATGGCTACACCTTC. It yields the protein CASSLTAIYGYTF.

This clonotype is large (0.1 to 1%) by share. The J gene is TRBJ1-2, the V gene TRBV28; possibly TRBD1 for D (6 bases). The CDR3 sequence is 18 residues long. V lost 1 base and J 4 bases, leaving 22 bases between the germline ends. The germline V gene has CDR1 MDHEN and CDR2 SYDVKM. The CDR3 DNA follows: TGTGCCAGCAGTTTATCCGGCGGCGGTTACAGGGCCCTCTATGGCTACACCTTC. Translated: CASSLSGGGYRALYGYTF.

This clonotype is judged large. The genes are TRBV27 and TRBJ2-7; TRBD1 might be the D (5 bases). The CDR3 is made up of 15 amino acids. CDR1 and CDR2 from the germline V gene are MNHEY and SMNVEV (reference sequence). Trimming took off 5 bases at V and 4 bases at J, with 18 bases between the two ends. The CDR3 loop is CASSPSDSGRYEQYF. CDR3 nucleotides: TGTGCCAGCAGTCCCTCCGACAGTGGGCGTTACGAGCAGTACTTC.

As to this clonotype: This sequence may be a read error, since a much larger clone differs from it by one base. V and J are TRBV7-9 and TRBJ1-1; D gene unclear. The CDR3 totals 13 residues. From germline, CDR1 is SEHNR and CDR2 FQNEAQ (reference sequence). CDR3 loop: CACSPSEDTEAFF. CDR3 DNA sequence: TGTGCCTGCAGCCCAAGCGAGGACACTGAAGCTTTCTTT.